These 23 T cell receptor beta chains originate from one sample sequenced in a study of blood T cells in healthy people across ages. A second roughly 7 to 11 cycle PCR used barcoded and J-beta primers. TCRdb independently ran MiXCR on the 5' RACE reads; one entry per CDR3 protein. The top ten hold about 11% of the sample, which has roughly 1,500,000 distinct CDR3 sequences, about 31% seen once. Sequenced material: blood. All receptors derive from a young woman in good health.

The CDR3 coding sequence is TGTGCCAGCAGCGCAGCTGTAGCGGCATCCTACAATGAGCAGTACTTC. It is translated as CASSAAVAASYNEQYF. The rearrangement joins TRBV7-2 to TRBJ2-5, with a possible D match to TRBD2 (6 bases). Trimming removed 5 bases at V and 11 bases at J, with 27 bases between. This CDR3 contains 16 residues. Germline lookup yields CDR1 SGHTA and CDR2 FQGNSA.

This clonotype was counted between two and nine times. V usage is TRBV7-9 and J usage is TRBJ2-4; unclear D gene. V lost 4 bases, J lost 3 bases, and 16 bases lay in between. The CDR3 has 16 residues. Looked up from germline, CDR1 is SEHNR and CDR2 is FQNEAQ (reference sequence). The CDR3 region is CASSSREDRVKNIQYF. The CDR3 region has the DNA TGTGCCAGCAGCTCGCGCGAAGATAGGGTCAAAAACATTCAGTACTTC. Filled out from reference TRBV7-9 and TRBJ2-4, the complete variable domain reads DTGVSQNPRHKITKRGQNVTFRCDPISEHNRLYWYRQTLGQGPEFLTYFQNEAQLEKSRLLSDRFSAERPKGSFSTLEIQRTEQGDSAMYLCASSSREDRVKNIQYFGAGTRLSVL.

This clonotype was counted ten times or more. The chain carries TRBV5-1 and TRBJ2-5; TRBD2 matches 10 bases. The CDR3 consists of 15 residues. Losses at the gene ends were 7 bases for V and 2 bases for J; bases not matched to a gene: 8. Germline CDR1 is SGHRS and CDR2 is YFSETQ. The CDR3 coding sequence is TGCGCCAGCGGCCCAGCGGGGGGGCCTCAAGAGACCCAGTACTTC. Translating it yields CASGPAGGPQETQYF.

This clonotype has only a few counts. The V gene is TRBV9, the J gene TRBJ2-1; 7 bases map to TRBD2. Germline V gives CDR1 SGDLS, CDR2 YYNGEE. The CDR3 spans 17 residues. The trim removed 0 bases at V and 8 bases at J, leaving 14 bases unmatched. The CDR3 DNA reads TGTGCCAGCAGCGTAGGTGGGATGGGGAGGGGAACTGATGAGCAGTTCTTC. It translates to CASSVGGMGRGTDEQFF.

The V call is TRBV5-1, the J call TRBJ1-1, with 9 nucleotides matching TRBD1. V lost 4 bases to trimming and J lost 7 bases; unmatched junction nucleotides: 8. This CDR3 comprises 14 residues. CDR1 is SGHRS, CDR2 YFSETQ, per germline. The chain's CDR3 is CASSPGQGLNEAFF. The CDR3, as DNA: TGCGCCAGCAGCCCTGGACAGGGGTTAAATGAAGCTTTCTTT.

This chain links TRBV7-6 with TRBJ2-1, with TRBD2 matching over 11 bases. This CDR3 spans 18 amino acids. Trimming took 2 bases from V and 0 from J; bases not matched to a gene: 6. Germline CDR1 SGHVS, CDR2 FNYEAQ. The CDR3: CASSLLVAGGSSYNEQFF. CDR3 sequence (DNA): TGTGCCAGCAGCTTATTGGTAGCGGGGGGGAGCTCCTACAATGAGCAGTTCTTC.

This clonotype has ten or more counts. The chain has TRBV27 and TRBJ2-1; 13 nucleotides line up with TRBD2. This CDR3 spans 16 amino acids. J was trimmed by 2 bases and V by 4 bases; bases with no gene match: 2. From germline, CDR1 is MNHEY and CDR2 SMNVEV (reference sequence). The CDR3 here is CASSSGTSGAYNEQFF. CDR3 DNA sequence: TGTGCCAGCAGTTCCGGGACTAGCGGGGCCTACAATGAGCAGTTCTTC.

V gene TRBV6-5 combines with J gene TRBJ2-1; 8 bases agree with TRBD1. Germline V gene data show CDR1 as MNHEY and CDR2 as SVGAGI. V lost 5 bases to trimming and J lost 6 bases; unmatched junction nucleotides: 9. The CDR3 is 15 residues long. CDR3 loop: CASSDRNRGVNEQFF. For the CDR3, the DNA is TGTGCCAGCAGTGACCGAAACAGGGGGGTCAATGAGCAGTTCTTC.

This CDR3 reads CASSSQGGSNHNEQFF. In DNA form, the CDR3 reads TGCGCCAGCAGCTCCCAGGGCGGGAGTAACCACAATGAGCAGTTCTTC. The genes are TRBV5-1 and TRBJ2-1; the match to TRBD2 covers 7 bases. The trim removed 3 bases at V and 5 bases at J, leaving 11 bases unmatched. The CDR3 spans 16 residues. Germline V gives CDR1 SGHRS, CDR2 YFSETQ. Full variable domain (outside the CDR3, taken from reference TRBV5-1 and TRBJ2-1): KAGVTQTPRYLIKTRGQQVTLSCSPISGHRSVSWYQQTPGQGLQFLFEYFSETQRNKGNFPGRFSGRQFSNSRSEMNVSTLELGDSALYLCASSSQGGSNHNEQFFGPGTRLTVL.

This clonotype is a singleton in its sample. A single base separates this from a much larger clone, so it may be a read error. The chain recombines TRBV10-1 with TRBJ2-3, with D perhaps TRBD1 or TRBD2 (5 bases each). The CDR3 is made up of 14 amino acids. CDR1 and CDR2 from the germline V gene are WNHNN and SYGVQD (reference sequence). The CDR3 region is CASSRDQGTDAQYF. The CDR3 bases are TGCGCCAGCAGCAGGGACCAAGGCACAGATGCGCAGTATTTT.

V is TRBV20-1 and J is TRBJ2-2; no clear D gene. The CDR3 totals 13 residues. Germline loops: CDR1 DFQATT, CDR2 SNEGSKA (reference sequence). Trimming took off 3 bases at V and 4 bases at J, with 9 bases between the two ends. This CDR3 is CSASSRSTGELFF. The CDR3 region has the DNA TGCAGTGCTAGTTCTAGATCCACCGGGGAGCTGTTTTTT.

This clonotype was counted ten times or more. The V gene is TRBV6-2 or TRBV6-3, the J gene TRBJ2-7; TRBD2 matches 11 bases. Germline V lookup: CDR1 MNHEY, CDR2 SVGEGT. J lost 0 bases, V lost 7 bases, and 5 bases had no gene match. The CDR3 runs 15 residues. Here the CDR3 reads CASIPTSGVSYEQYF. CDR3 sequence (DNA): TGTGCCAGCATTCCGACTAGCGGGGTCTCCTACGAGCAGTACTTC.

V is TRBV13 and J is TRBJ2-3; 14 bases are a match to TRBD2. The CDR3 has 16 residues. Germline V gene data show CDR1 as PRHDT and CDR2 as FYEKMQ (reference sequence). Losses at the gene ends were 5 bases for V and 4 bases for J; bases not matched to a gene: 5. CDR3 region: CASSVGTSGRSDTQYF. CDR3 nucleotides: TGTGCCAGCAGCGTTGGGACTAGCGGGAGATCAGATACGCAGTATTTT. The whole variable domain, remainder taken from reference TRBV13 and TRBJ2-3, is AAGVIQSPRHLIKEKRETATLKCYPIPRHDTVYWYQQGPGQDPQFLISFYEKMQSDKGSIPDRFSAQQFSDYHSELNMSSLELGDSALYFCASSVGTSGRSDTQYFGPGTRLTVL.

The J gene is TRBJ2-1, the V gene TRBV12-3 or TRBV12-4; no definite D call. This CDR3 is 15 amino acids long. Between the trimmed V and J ends, which lost 5 bases and 10 bases, there was a span of 21 bases. CDR3 in amino acids: CASSKVGTFNSEQFF. CDR3 DNA: TGTGCCAGCAGTAAAGTGGGTACCTTCAATTCGGAGCAGTTCTTC.

The chain employs TRBV20-1 and TRBJ2-7; D is undetermined. V lost 1 base to trimming and J lost 0 bases, with 13 bases between them. Looked up from germline, CDR1 is DFQATT and CDR2 is SNEGSKA (reference sequence). CDR3 size: 15 residues. The CDR3 loop reads CSARVSGLRSYEQYF. The CDR3 DNA reads as TGCAGTGCTAGAGTATCGGGTTTGCGCTCCTACGAGCAGTACTTC.

The genes are TRBV20-1 and TRBJ1-6; tentatively, D is TRBD1 (5 bases). The V end was cut by 3 bases, the J end by 4 bases, with 13 bases between. The CDR3 spans 15 residues. The germline V gene encodes CDR1 DFQATT and CDR2 SNEGSKA (reference sequence). The CDR3 sequence: CSASVCQGYNSPLHF. The DNA of the CDR3 is TGCAGTGCTAGCGTATGCCAGGGATATAATTCACCCCTCCACTTT.

The chain employs TRBV7-9 and TRBJ2-5, with 7 bases fitting TRBD2. Germline values: CDR1 SEHNR, CDR2 FQNEAQ (reference sequence). The CDR3 totals 15 residues. Trimming removed 5 bases from V and 5 bases from J; junction bases left unmatched: 11. As DNA, the CDR3 is TGTGCCAGCAGCAATAGCGGGTGGAGGGAGGAGACCCAGTACTTC. Its translation is CASSNSGWREETQYF.

This clonotype was found a few times. The CDR3: CSVAGDFTGELFF. The CDR3 region has the DNA TGCAGCGTTGCAGGGGATTTTACCGGGGAGCTGTTTTTT. The chain has TRBV29-1 and TRBJ2-2; a possible D gene is TRBD1 (6 bases). The CDR3 contains 13 residues. Germline-derived CDR1 and CDR2 are SQVTM and ANQGSEA. The V end was cut by 4 bases, the J end by 5 bases, with 11 bases between.

In the case of this clonotype: A much larger clone is a single base away; this may be a read error. The rearrangement joins TRBV3-1 to TRBJ2-7, with 16 bases lining up with TRBD2. Germline lookup yields CDR1 LGHDT and CDR2 YNNKEL (reference sequence). This CDR3 spans 15 amino acids. V lost 4 bases to trimming and J lost 9 bases; unmatched junction nucleotides: 6. The CDR3, as DNA: TGTGCCAGCAGCCTGGGACTAGCGGGGGGGAACGGGCAGTACTTC. Its protein product is CASSLGLAGGNGQYF.

This clonotype was seen many times. V and J are TRBV3-1 and TRBJ2-6; unclear D gene. The germline V and J ends were trimmed by 2 bases and 4 bases, with 18 bases remaining between them. The CDR3 loop spans 18 amino acids. Germline CDR1 and CDR2: LGHDT and YNNKEL (reference sequence). CDR3: CASSQNPQFARGANVLTF. The CDR3 DNA follows: TGTGCCAGCAGCCAAAACCCTCAATTCGCCAGAGGGGCCAACGTCCTGACTTTC. Together with reference TRBV3-1 and TRBJ2-6, the CDR3 gives the full variable domain: DTAVSQTPKYLVTQMGNDKSIKCEQNLGHDTMYWYKQDSKKFLKIMFSYNNKELIINETVPNRFSPKSPDKAHLNLHINSLELGDSAVYFCASSQNPQFARGANVLTFGAGSRLTVL.

V is TRBV30 and J is TRBJ1-5, with 7 positions matching TRBD1. The CDR3 consists of 14 residues. CDR1 is GTSNPN, CDR2 SVGIG, per germline (reference sequence). The V and J ends lost 3 bases and 2 bases, in that order; junction bases with no gene match: 4. This chain's CDR3 is CAWSQGTGNQPQHF. The CDR3, as DNA: TGTGCCTGGAGCCAGGGGACAGGCAATCAGCCCCAGCATTTT.

This chain joins TRBV19 and TRBJ2-2; either TRBD1 or TRBD2 may supply D (5 bases each). The V gene lost 7 bases and the J gene lost 3 bases, with 18 bases spanning the gap. From germline, CDR1 is LNHDA and CDR2 SQIVND (reference sequence). This CDR3 has 16 residues. The CDR3 DNA reads TGTGCCAGTACCCTCCTATGGGGGACGGACACCGGGGAGCTGTTTTTT. The encoded protein is CASTLLWGTDTGELFF.

This clonotype was observed a handful of times. This chain connects TRBV10-3 to TRBJ1-1; no reliable D call. V lost 1 base and J 2 bases, leaving 8 bases between the germline ends. There are 14 residues in the CDR3. From germline, CDR1 is ENHRY and CDR2 SYGVKD. The CDR3 nucleotides read TGTGCCATCAGTGAGTTGGCACCTAACACTGAAGCTTTCTTT. Encoded protein: CAISELAPNTEAFF.